Presented here are 25 T cell receptor beta chains from one specimen sequenced in a study of T cells after somatic rescue of genetic block. The assay was immunoSEQ multiplex PCR, and TCRdb's table has in-frame clones only and misses some. The repertoire has 88,000 or so clones, about 90% of them found once; the top ten carry roughly 1.7%. Sequenced sample: peripheral blood mononuclear cells (PBMCs). The receptor source for this set is a woman aged 18 to 35.

V and J are TRBV6-6 and TRBJ2-7; 9 bases map to TRBD2. The CDR3 runs 14 residues. CDR1 MNHNY and CDR2 SVGAGI come from the germline V gene (reference sequence). The ends lost 6 bases at V and 0 bases at J; junction bases unmatched: 3. CDR3 in amino acids: CASSLAGSSYEQYF. The DNA for the CDR3 is TGTGCCAGCAGCCTAGCGGGGAGCTCCTACGAGCAGTACTTC.

This clone was seen more than once but under ten times. The V gene is TRBV5-8, the J gene TRBJ2-7; 10 bases are a match to TRBD1. Germline CDR1 and CDR2: SGHTS and YDEGEE. The CDR3 loop spans 15 amino acids. V was pared by 1 base and J by 2 bases, with 3 bases of the junction left unmatched. This CDR3 reads CASSLTGTGAYEQYF. The CDR3 coding sequence is TGTGCCAGCAGCTTGACCGGGACAGGGGCCTACGAGCAGTACTTC.

The V call is TRBV29-1, the J call TRBJ2-7, with 8 positions matching TRBD1. Trimming at V came to 6 bases and at J to 0 bases, leaving 4 bases not matched to a gene. The CDR3 length is 13 residues. Germline values: CDR1 SQVTM, CDR2 ANQGSEA. CDR3 sequence reads: CSVKTGDSYEQYF. The CDR3 DNA follows: TGCAGCGTCAAGACAGGGGACTCCTACGAGCAGTACTTC.

The chain combines TRBV27 with TRBJ2-1; TRBD2 matches 8 bases. The CDR3 consists of 14 residues. Germline CDR1 reads MNHEY; CDR2 reads SMNVEV (reference sequence). The junction had 4 bases not matched to a gene; V was cut back by 8 bases and J by 1 base. CDR3 amino acids: CASLGTSSYNEQFF. The CDR3 DNA is TGTGCCAGCCTTGGGACTAGTTCCTACAATGAGCAGTTCTTC.

This clone was detected a few times. The chain has TRBV7-9 and TRBJ1-1; perhaps TRBD1 as D (5 bases). Trimming took 11 bases from V and 1 from J, leaving 8 bases between them. The CDR3 extends over 11 amino acids. Germline lookup yields CDR1 SEHNR and CDR2 FQNEAQ (reference sequence). CDR3 in DNA: TGTGCCTCCGGGGGGAACACTGAAGCTTTCTTT. It encodes CASGGNTEAFF.

The chain employs TRBV18 and TRBJ1-1, with D uncertain. This CDR3 spans 11 amino acids. V was clipped by 3 bases and J by 11 bases, with 10 bases between them. Per the germline V gene, CDR1 is KGHSH and CDR2 is LQKENI. CDR3 sequence: CASSPRVGAFF. CDR3 in DNA: TGTGCCAGCTCACCGAGGGTCGGGGCTTTCTTT.

The rearrangement uses TRBV11-2 and TRBJ1-3; D ambiguous. The CDR3 is 14 residues long. The germline gives CDR1 SGHAT, CDR2 FQNNGV. The V and J ends lost 3 bases and 4 bases respectively, with 10 bases between them. CDR3 sequence: CASSLGSTGNTIYF. The CDR3 DNA reads TGTGCCAGCAGCTTGGGGTCGACAGGAAACACCATATATTTT.

The rearrangement uses TRBV7-9 and TRBJ2-5, with 7 bases matching TRBD2. This CDR3 region has 16 residues. Per germline, CDR1 SEHNR and CDR2 FQNEAQ (reference sequence). After removal of 6 bases from V and 1 base from J, the junction contained 11 bases not matched to a gene. CDR3 sequence reads: CASREMASGTQETQYF. As DNA, the CDR3 is TGTGCCAGCAGAGAGATGGCTAGCGGTACCCAAGAGACCCAGTACTTC. The complete variable domain, with remaining parts taken from reference TRBV7-9 and TRBJ2-5, reads DTGVSQNPRHKITKRGQNVTFRCDPISEHNRLYWYRQTLGQGPEFLTYFQNEAQLEKSRLLSDRFSAERPKGSFSTLEIQRTEQGDSAMYLCASREMASGTQETQYFGPGTRLLVL.

The J gene is TRBJ2-1, the V gene TRBV5-1, with D possibly being TRBD2 (6 bases). Germline-derived CDR1 and CDR2 are SGHRS and YFSETQ. The CDR3 covers 14 residues. Trimming shortened V by 2 bases and J by 5 bases, and 11 bases separated the two germline ends. The CDR3 loop reads CASSFRTTHNEQFF. DNA for the CDR3: TGCGCCAGCAGCTTCAGGACTACACACAATGAGCAGTTCTTC.

V and J are TRBV27 and TRBJ1-1; TRBD1 agrees at 7 bases. CDR1 MNHEY and CDR2 SMNVEV come from the germline V gene (reference sequence). The CDR3 extends over 12 amino acids. J gave up 4 bases and V 6 bases, and 2 bases lay outside the gene matches. For the CDR3, the DNA is TGTGCCAGCAGGCAGGGGGGCACTGAAGCTTTCTTT. This gives the protein CASRQGGTEAFF.

V usage is TRBV9 and J usage is TRBJ2-7; no clear D gene. V lost 0 bases and J lost 4, with 11 bases in between. The CDR3 has 14 residues. Germline-derived CDR1 and CDR2 are SGDLS and YYNGEE. Here the CDR3 DNA reads TGTGCCAGCAGCGTAGGAGAATCGAGGTACGAGCAGTACTTC. It specifies CASSVGESRYEQYF.

This clone came up a few times. The chain joins TRBV5-1 to TRBJ2-1; TRBD2 matches 10 bases. In germline, CDR1 is SGHRS, CDR2 YFSETQ. The CDR3 sequence is 16 residues long. V was clipped by 6 bases and J by 10 bases; unmatched bases: 16. The CDR3 is CASIPQGLAGAGEQFF. As DNA, the CDR3 is TGCGCCAGCATTCCCCAGGGCCTAGCGGGAGCAGGCGAGCAGTTCTTC.

The chain couples TRBV7-3 to TRBJ2-5, with D perhaps TRBD2 (6 bases). CDR1 SGHTA and CDR2 FQGTGA come from the germline V gene. Trimming removed 3 bases from V and 5 bases from J, with 10 bases in between. The CDR3 sequence is 13 residues long. CDR3 loop: CASSFRGGETQYF. The CDR3 DNA sequence: TGTGCCAGCAGCTTCCGCGGAGGGGAGACCCAGTACTTC. Full variable domain (rest looked up from reference TRBV7-3 and TRBJ2-5): GAGVSQTPSNKVTEKGKYVELRCDPISGHTALYWYRQSLGQGPEFLIYFQGTGAADDSGLPNDRFFAVRPEGSVSTLKIQRTERGDSAVYLCASSFRGGETQYFGPGTRLLVL.

The gene calls are TRBV11-2 and TRBJ2-1; 8 bases are a match to TRBD2. The CDR3 is 17 residues long. Germline values: CDR1 SGHAT, CDR2 FQNNGV. Trimming took 0 bases from V and 7 from J; bases not matched to a gene: 11. CDR3 sequence reads: CASSLEPREGPRNEQFF. CDR3 nucleotide sequence: TGTGCCAGCAGCTTAGAACCCCGGGAGGGCCCCCGGAATGAGCAGTTCTTC.

The chain employs TRBV14 and TRBJ1-1; D gene unclear. Per germline, CDR1 SGHDN and CDR2 FVKESK. The CDR3 is 15 amino acids. The V end was cut by 2 bases, the J end by 5 bases, with 15 bases between. CDR3 protein: CASSQMGWGGTEAFF. CDR3 in DNA: TGTGCCAGCAGCCAAATGGGGTGGGGAGGGACTGAAGCTTTCTTT.

This chain connects TRBV7-6 to TRBJ1-3; D remains ambiguous. Trimming removed 5 bases from V and 0 bases from J, with 14 bases in between. The CDR3 totals 16 residues. The germline V gene has CDR1 SGHVS and CDR2 FNYEAQ. The CDR3 DNA reads TGTGCCAGCAGCCCGTATGGAGCGTCCTCTGGAAACACCATATATTTT. It is translated as CASSPYGASSGNTIYF. Together with reference TRBV7-6 and TRBJ1-3, the CDR3 gives the full variable domain: GAGVSQSPRYKVTKRGQDVALRCDPISGHVSLYWYRQALGQGPEFLTYFNYEAQQDKSGLPNDRFSAERPEGSISTLTIQRTEQRDSAMYRCASSPYGASSGNTIYFGEGSWLTVV.

This clone was detected only once. The chain is built from TRBV30 and TRBJ2-3; no clear D gene. Germline values: CDR1 GTSNPN, CDR2 SVGIG (reference sequence). Deletions cut 3 bases from V and 3 bases from J, with 13 bases between. This CDR3 comprises 14 residues. CDR3 sequence: CAWRVSWQTDTQYF. In DNA, the CDR3 is TGTGCCTGGAGAGTTTCTTGGCAGACAGATACGCAGTATTTT.

V and J are TRBV11-1 and TRBJ2-5; 12 positions agree with TRBD1. This CDR3 has 17 residues. V shed 5 bases, J shed 4 bases, and the junction held 11 bases outside the gene matches. Germline values: CDR1 SGHAT, CDR2 FQDESV (reference sequence). The CDR3 reads CASSPKGQGAPPETQYF. The CDR3 nucleotides are TGTGCCAGCAGCCCTAAGGGACAGGGGGCGCCCCCAGAGACCCAGTACTTC.

The rearrangement links TRBV27 to TRBJ2-7, with TRBD1 matching 8 bases. The CDR3 contains 15 residues. Germline loops: CDR1 MNHEY, CDR2 SMNVEV (reference sequence). Unmatched junction bases numbered 7, after V lost 5 bases and J lost 1 base. CDR3 DNA sequence: TGTGCCAGCAGTGTTCGGGACAGGAGATCCTACGAGCAGTACTTC. Its protein product is CASSVRDRRSYEQYF.

V is TRBV7-3 and J is TRBJ1-1; D gene uncertain. Per the germline V gene, CDR1 is SGHTA and CDR2 is FQGTGA. Trimming removed 5 bases from V and 3 bases from J, with 10 bases in between. This CDR3 has 13 amino acids. Written as DNA, the CDR3 is TGTGCCAGCAGCCCTGACACCGACACTGAAGCTTTCTTT. This encodes CASSPDTDTEAFF. Variable domain in full (rest from reference TRBV7-3 and TRBJ1-1): GAGVSQTPSNKVTEKGKYVELRCDPISGHTALYWYRQSLGQGPEFLIYFQGTGAADDSGLPNDRFFAVRPEGSVSTLKIQRTERGDSAVYLCASSPDTDTEAFFGQGTRLTVV.

The V gene is TRBV6-5, the J gene TRBJ1-5, with 8 bases that match TRBD1. CDR3 size: 16 residues. After removal of 4 bases from V and 7 bases from J, the junction contained 12 bases not matched to a gene. Germline lookup yields CDR1 MNHEY and CDR2 SVGAGI. CDR3 residues: CASSSILDRGGQPQHF. DNA of the CDR3: TGTGCCAGCAGTTCCATTCTCGACAGGGGCGGCCAGCCCCAGCATTTT.

The chain employs TRBV4-3 and TRBJ2-1, with 8 bases matching TRBD2. The CDR3 is made up of 17 amino acids. V shed 0 bases and J 3 bases; nucleotides not matched to a gene: 7. The germline V gene encodes CDR1 LGHNA and CDR2 YSLEER. The CDR3 protein is CASSQDRPAGDYNEQFF. As DNA, the CDR3 is TGCGCCAGCAGCCAAGACCGCCCAGCGGGAGACTACAATGAGCAGTTCTTC.

The chain carries TRBV6-6 and TRBJ1-5; tentative D call: TRBD1 (6 bases). Per the germline V gene, CDR1 is MNHNY and CDR2 is SVGAGI (reference sequence). CDR3 length: 14 residues. V lost 7 bases, J lost 7 bases, and 17 bases lay in between. The CDR3 here is CASTNGGGRQPQHF. CDR3 nucleotides: TGTGCCAGCACCAACGGAGGGGGTAGGCAGCCCCAGCATTTT.

This clone was observed a single time. The chain has TRBV10-3 and TRBJ1-1; D uncertain. This CDR3 contains 14 residues. Deletions cut 2 bases from V and 4 bases from J, with 11 bases between. CDR1 is ENHRY and CDR2 is SYGVKD in the germline V gene. Written as DNA, the CDR3 is TGTGCCATCAGTGAGAAGGCGGGGATCACTGAAGCTTTCTTT. It yields the protein CAISEKAGITEAFF.

The gene calls are TRBV4-2 and TRBJ1-1; TRBD1 matches 7 bases. The junction had 10 bases not matched to a gene; V was cut back by 5 bases and J by 4 bases. The germline CDR1 and CDR2 sequences are LGHNA and YNFKEQ. This CDR3 has 15 residues. CDR3 in amino acids: CASSLQQGTGTEAFF. CDR3 coding DNA: TGTGCCAGCAGCTTACAACAGGGGACTGGCACTGAAGCTTTCTTT.